The entry that follows covers one TCR beta chain sequence. A much bigger clone sits one base away, suggesting this may be a read error. The CDR3 is 18 amino acids. Per germline, CDR1 KGHSH and CDR2 LQKENI. This entry comes from a study of liver allograft versus peripheral blood T cells. Study-level information: Comparisons were made between T cell receptor repertoires found in transplanted livers and those circulating in recipients' peripheral blood.

TCRdb called the reads again in MiXCR, with one record for every CDR3 protein. This table holds 10,000 or so distinct CDR3 sequences, 15% to 20% found once. The receptor's source is a human patient who had a liver transplant. Some T cells could come from the graft donor. The V and J genes are TRBV18 and TRBJ1-4, with a possible D match to TRBD1 (5 bases). CDR3 nucleotides: TGTGCCAGCTCATCACCGGGGGGAAAGGGCCCAACTAATGAAAAACTGTTTTTT. Encoded protein: CASSSPGGKGPTNEKLFF.